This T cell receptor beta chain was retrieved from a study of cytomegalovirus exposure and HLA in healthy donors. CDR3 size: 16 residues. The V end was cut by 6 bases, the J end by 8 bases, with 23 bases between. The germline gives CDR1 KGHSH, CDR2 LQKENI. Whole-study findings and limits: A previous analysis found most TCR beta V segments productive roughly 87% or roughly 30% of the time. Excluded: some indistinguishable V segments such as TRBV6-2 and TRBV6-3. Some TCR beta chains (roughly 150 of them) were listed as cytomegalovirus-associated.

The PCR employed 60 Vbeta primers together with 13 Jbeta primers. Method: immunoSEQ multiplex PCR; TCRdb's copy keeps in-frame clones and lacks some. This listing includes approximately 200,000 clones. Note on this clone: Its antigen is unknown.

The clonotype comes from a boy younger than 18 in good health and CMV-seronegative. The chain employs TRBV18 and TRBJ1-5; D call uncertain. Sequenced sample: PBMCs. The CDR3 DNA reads TGTGCCAGCTCGCTCTCTCGACCGGGCTCCGGGGAGCCCCAGCATTTT. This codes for CASSLSRPGSGEPQHF.